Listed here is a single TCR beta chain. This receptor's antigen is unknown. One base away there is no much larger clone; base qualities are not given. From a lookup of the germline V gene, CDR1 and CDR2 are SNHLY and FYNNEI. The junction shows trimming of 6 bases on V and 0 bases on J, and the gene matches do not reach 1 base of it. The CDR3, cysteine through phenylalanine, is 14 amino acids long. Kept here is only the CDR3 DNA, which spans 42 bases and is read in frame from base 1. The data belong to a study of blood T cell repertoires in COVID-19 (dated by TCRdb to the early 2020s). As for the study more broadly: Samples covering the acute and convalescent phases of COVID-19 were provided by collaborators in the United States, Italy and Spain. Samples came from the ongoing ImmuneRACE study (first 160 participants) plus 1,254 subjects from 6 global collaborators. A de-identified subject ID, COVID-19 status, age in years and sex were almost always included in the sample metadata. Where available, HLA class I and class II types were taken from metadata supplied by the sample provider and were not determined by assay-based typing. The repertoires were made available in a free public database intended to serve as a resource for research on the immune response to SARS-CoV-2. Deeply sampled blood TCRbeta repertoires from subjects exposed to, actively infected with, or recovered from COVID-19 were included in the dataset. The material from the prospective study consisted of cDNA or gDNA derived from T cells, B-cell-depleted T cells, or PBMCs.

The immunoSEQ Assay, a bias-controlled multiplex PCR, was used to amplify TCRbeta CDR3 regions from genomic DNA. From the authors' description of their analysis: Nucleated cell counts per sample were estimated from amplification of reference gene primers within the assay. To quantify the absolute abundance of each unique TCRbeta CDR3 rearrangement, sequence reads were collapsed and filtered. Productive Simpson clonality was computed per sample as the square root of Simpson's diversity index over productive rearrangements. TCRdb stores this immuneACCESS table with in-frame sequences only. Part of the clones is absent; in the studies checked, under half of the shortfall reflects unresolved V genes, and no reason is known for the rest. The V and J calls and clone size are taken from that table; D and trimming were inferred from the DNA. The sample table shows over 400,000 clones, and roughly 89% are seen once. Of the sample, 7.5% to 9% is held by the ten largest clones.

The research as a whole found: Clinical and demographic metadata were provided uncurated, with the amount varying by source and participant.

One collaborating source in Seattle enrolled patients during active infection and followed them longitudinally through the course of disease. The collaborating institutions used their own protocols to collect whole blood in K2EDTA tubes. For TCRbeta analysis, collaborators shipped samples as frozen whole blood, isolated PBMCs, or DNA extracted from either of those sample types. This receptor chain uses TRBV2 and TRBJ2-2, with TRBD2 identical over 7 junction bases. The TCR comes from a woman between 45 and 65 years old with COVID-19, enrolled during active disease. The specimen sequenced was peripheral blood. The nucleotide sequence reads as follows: TGTGCCAGCAGGCGGGAGACGAACACCGGGGAGCTGTTTTTT. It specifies CASRRETNTGELFF.